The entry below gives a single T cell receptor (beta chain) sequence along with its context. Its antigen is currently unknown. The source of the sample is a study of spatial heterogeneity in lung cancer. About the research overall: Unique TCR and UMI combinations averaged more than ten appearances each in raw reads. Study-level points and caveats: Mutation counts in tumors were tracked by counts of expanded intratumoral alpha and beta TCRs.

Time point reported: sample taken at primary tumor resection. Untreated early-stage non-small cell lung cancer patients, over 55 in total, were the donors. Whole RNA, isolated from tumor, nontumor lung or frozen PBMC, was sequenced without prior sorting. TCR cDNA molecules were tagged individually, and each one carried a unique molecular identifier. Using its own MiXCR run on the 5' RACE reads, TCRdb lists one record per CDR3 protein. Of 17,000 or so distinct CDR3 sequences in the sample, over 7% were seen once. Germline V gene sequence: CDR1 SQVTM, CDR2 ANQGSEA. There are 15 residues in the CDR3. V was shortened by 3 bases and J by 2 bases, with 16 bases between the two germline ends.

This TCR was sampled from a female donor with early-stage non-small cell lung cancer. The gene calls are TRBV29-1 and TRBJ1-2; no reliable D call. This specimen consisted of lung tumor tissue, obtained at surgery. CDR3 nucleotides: TGCAGCGTTGACCCATTTCTGGACCGAAACTATGGCTACACCTTC. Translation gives CSVDPFLDRNYGYTF.